This T cell receptor beta chain stems from a study of blood T cell repertoires in COVID-19. V lost 5 bases and J lost 6, with 18 bases in between. Germline assignment: CDR1 MNHEY and CDR2 SMNVEV (reference sequence). CDR3 length: 15 residues. Libraries were prepared by immunoSEQ multiplex PCR; TCRdb keeps only in-frame clonotypes and omits some of them. The data hold around 37,000 clones, with 87% observed a single time. The TCR sequence derives from a man aged 45-65 years with active or convalescent COVID-19. Sequenced: peripheral blood. The V gene is TRBV27, the J gene TRBJ2-3, with D perhaps matching TRBD2 (5 bases). DNA of the CDR3: TGTGCCAGCAGTCCCACCCGGACTTCGGTGGATACGCAGTATTTT. It yields the protein CASSPTRTSVDTQYF.